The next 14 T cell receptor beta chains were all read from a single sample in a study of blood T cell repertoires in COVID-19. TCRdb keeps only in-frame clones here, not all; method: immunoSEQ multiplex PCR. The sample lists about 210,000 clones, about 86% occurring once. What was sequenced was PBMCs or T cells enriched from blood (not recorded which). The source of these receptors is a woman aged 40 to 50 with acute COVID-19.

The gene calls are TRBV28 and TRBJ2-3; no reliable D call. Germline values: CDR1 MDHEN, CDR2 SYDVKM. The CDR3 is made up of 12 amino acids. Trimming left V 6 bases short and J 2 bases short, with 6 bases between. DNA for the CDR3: TGTGCCAGCAGCCAGGCCACAGATACGCAGTATTTT. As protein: CASSQATDTQYF.

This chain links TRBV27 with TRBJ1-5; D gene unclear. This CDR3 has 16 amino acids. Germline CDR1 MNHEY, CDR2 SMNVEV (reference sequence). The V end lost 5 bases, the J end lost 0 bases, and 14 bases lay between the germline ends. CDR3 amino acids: CASSLSGFYSNQPQHF. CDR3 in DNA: TGTGCCAGCAGTCTCTCCGGGTTTTATAGCAATCAGCCCCAGCATTTT.

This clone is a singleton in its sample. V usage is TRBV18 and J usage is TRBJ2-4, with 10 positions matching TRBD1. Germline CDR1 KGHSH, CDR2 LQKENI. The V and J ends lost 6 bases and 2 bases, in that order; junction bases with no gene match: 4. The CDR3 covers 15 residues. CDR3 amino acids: CASSRTGGSKNIQYF. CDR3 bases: TGTGCCAGCTCTAGGACAGGGGGATCCAAAAACATTCAGTACTTC.

CDR3 sequence reads: CASSQPQGALYYGYTF. CDR3 sequence (DNA): TGCGCCAGCAGCCAGCCCCAGGGGGCTCTATACTATGGCTACACCTTC. The chain couples TRBV4-1 to TRBJ1-2; 8 nucleotides line up with TRBD1. Trimming took 3 bases from V and 3 from J; bases not matched to a gene: 9. CDR1 MGHRA and CDR2 YSYEKL come from the germline V gene. The CDR3 is made up of 16 amino acids.

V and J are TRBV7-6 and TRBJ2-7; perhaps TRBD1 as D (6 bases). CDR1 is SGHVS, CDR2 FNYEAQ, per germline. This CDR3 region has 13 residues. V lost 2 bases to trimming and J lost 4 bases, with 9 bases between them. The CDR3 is CASSLNRAYEQYF. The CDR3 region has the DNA TGTGCCAGCAGCTTAAACAGGGCGTACGAGCAGTACTTC.

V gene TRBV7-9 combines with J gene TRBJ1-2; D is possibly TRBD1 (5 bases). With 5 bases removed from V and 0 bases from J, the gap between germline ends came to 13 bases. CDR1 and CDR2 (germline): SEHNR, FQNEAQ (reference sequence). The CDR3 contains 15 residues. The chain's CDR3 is CASSLDAGANYGYTF. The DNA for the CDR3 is TGTGCCAGCAGCCTAGATGCGGGGGCTAACTATGGCTACACCTTC.

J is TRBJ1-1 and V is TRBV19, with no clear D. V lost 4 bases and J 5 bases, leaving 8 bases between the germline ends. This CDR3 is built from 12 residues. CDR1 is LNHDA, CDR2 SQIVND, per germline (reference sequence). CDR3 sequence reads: CASSTWRTEAFF. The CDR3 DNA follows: TGTGCCAGTAGTACTTGGAGGACTGAAGCTTTCTTT.

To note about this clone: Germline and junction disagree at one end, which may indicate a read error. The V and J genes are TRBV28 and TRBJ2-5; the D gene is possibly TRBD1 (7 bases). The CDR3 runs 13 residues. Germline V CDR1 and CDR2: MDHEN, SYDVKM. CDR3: CASSTTPGAGGNF. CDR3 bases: TGTGCCAGCAGTACGACTCCCGGGGCAGGGGGGAACTTC. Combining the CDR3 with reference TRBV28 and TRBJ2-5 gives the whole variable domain DVKVTQSSRYLVKRTGEKVFLECVQDMDHENMFWYRQDPGLGLRLIYFSYDVKMKEKGDIPEGYSVSREKKERFSLILESASTNQTSMYLCASSTTPGAGGNFGPGTRLLVL.

The CDR3 sequence is CASSLDGGANVLTF. The CDR3 DNA reads TGTGCCAGCAGCTTAGACGGGGGGGCCAACGTCCTGACTTTC. J is TRBJ2-6 and V is TRBV11-2; no firm D call. Looked up from germline, CDR1 is SGHAT and CDR2 is FQNNGV. CDR3 length: 14 residues. With 0 bases removed from V and 4 bases from J, the gap between germline ends came to 4 bases.

The DNA for the CDR3 is TGTGCCAGCAGCAGCTACAGGGATGTTGAGACCCAGTACTTC. This sequence encodes CASSSYRDVETQYF. The chain couples TRBV7-2 to TRBJ2-5; possibly TRBD1 for D (6 bases). Germline V lookup: CDR1 SGHTA, CDR2 FQGNSA. Trimming cost V 5 bases and J 5 bases, with 15 bases left between them. The CDR3 runs 14 residues.

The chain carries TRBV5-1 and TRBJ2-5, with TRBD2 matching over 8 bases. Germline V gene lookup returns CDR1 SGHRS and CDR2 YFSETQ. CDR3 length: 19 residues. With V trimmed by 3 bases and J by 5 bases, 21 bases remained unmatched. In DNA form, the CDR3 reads TGCGCCAGCAGCTCCTCTTTTACCGGGACTAGAGCCCTGGGGGAGACCCAGTACTTC. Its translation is CASSSSFTGTRALGETQYF.

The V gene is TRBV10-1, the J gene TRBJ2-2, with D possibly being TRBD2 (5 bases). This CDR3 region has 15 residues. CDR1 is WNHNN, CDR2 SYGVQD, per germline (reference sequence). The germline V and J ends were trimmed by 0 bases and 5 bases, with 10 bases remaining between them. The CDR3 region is CASSESGPGTGELFF. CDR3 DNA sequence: TGCGCCAGCAGTGAGTCGGGTCCGGGGACCGGGGAGCTGTTTTTT.

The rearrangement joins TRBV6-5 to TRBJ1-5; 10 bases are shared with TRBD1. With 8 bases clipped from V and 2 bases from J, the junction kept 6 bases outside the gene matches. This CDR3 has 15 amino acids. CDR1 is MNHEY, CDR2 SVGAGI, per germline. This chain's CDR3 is CASGPGTGGNQPQHF. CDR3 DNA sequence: TGTGCCAGCGGACCGGGGACAGGGGGCAATCAGCCCCAGCATTTT.

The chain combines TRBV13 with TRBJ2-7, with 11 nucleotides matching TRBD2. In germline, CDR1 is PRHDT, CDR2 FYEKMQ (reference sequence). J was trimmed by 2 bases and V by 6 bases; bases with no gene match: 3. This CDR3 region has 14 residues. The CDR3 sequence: CASRVAGGPYEQYF. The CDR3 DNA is TGTGCCAGCAGGGTAGCGGGAGGGCCCTACGAGCAGTACTTC.